The present T cell receptor (beta chain) was sequenced within a study of T-cell reconstitution after alpha-beta-depleted transplantation in children listed by TCRdb under 2016. Describing the broader study: T-cell immune reconstitution after TCRalphabeta/CD19-depleted allogeneic hematopoietic cell transplantation in children was quantitatively tracked in the study by means of TCR repertoire profiling.

According to the study, the label for this sample's treatment or condition signals: allogeneic hematopoietic cell transplantation with graft depleted of TCRalphabeta T cells and CD19 B cells. TCRalphabeta/CD19-depleted allogeneic hematopoietic cell grafts were given to the transplant recipients, all of whom were children. Concerning this clonotype itself: The target of this receptor is not known. Per-base qualities were not stored, and no clone one base away is much larger.

The CDR3, from cysteine to phenylalanine, totals 14 residues. Only the CDR3 region is kept as DNA, spanning 42 bases read in frame from base 1. The CDR1 and CDR2 encoded by the germline V gene are KGHSH and LQKENI. V and J are truncated by 3 bases and 4 bases respectively, leaving an intervening sequence of 12 bases. Library prep was done by PCR. TCRdb names Illumina HiSeq 2500 as the instrument used. To normalize quantification of the TCRbeta repertoire, the TCR libraries were built with molecular barcoding that relied on unique molecular identifiers. TCRdb reran the public reads through fastp at Q25 and MiXCR, keeping productive beta chains. Merged by CDR3 protein, the rows form single entries marked with the most common genes and DNA. The sample contains 300,000 to 400,000 distinct CDR3 sequences, roughly 21% of them found a single time. The ten biggest clones cover roughly 11% of the sample. General conclusions and limits of the study: Over subsequent months, a decline in hyperexpanded clone frequencies was noted, and after one year, T-cell counts and TCRbeta diversity were mostly ascribed to newly produced T cells. Apparently early alphabetaT-cell count recovery about two months after transplant reportedly relied on only several hundred rapidly expanded clones derived from non-depleted graft cells. The high TCRbeta diversity at day 60 in some patients was ascribed to recipient T cells and intrathymic progenitors that had survived conditioning.

The sequence was collected from a male patient younger than 18 who had a stem cell transplant for acute lymphoblastic leukemia, so the T cells may come from the graft donor. The material sequenced was PBMCs, mostly from graft donor cells, taken 180 days after TCRalphabeta/CD19-depleted stem cell transplant. The chain uses TRBV18 and TRBJ1-2, with TRBD1 perhaps the D gene, on 6 matching bases. The CDR3 region has the sequence CASSPLDSPYGYTF. The DNA reads as follows: TGTGCCAGCTCACCTCTGGACAGCCCCTATGGCTACACCTTC.